A single sample gave rise to the 30 T cell receptor beta chains below, sequenced in a study of T cell responses to AZD1222 COVID-19 vaccine. TCRdb keeps only in-frame clones here, not all; method: immunoSEQ multiplex PCR. The sample holds about 130,000 clones; over 75% are singletons and the top ten take around 5.3%. Specimen: peripheral blood, collected 28 days after the second AZD1222 dose. The origin of the receptors is an adult who received the AZD1222 COVID-19 vaccine.

V and J are TRBV18 and TRBJ2-1; no definite D call. This CDR3 region has 13 residues. Germline CDR1 reads KGHSH; CDR2 reads LQKENI. Trimming shortened V by 2 bases and J by 6 bases, and 8 bases separated the two germline ends. This CDR3 reads CASSPVMSNEQFF. CDR3 DNA sequence: TGTGCCAGCTCACCAGTCATGTCCAATGAGCAGTTCTTC.

The chain uses TRBV28 and TRBJ1-2; no firm D call. The CDR3 is 15 amino acids. V shed 2 bases and J shed 4 bases, with 14 bases lying between them. Germline-derived CDR1 and CDR2 are MDHEN and SYDVKM. DNA for the CDR3: TGTGCCAGCAGTTTAACGGAATCCTTCGCCTATGGCTACACCTTC. Translating gives CASSLTESFAYGYTF.

V usage is TRBV5-1 and J usage is TRBJ2-1, with 7 positions matching TRBD2. The CDR3 consists of 18 residues. V trimming: 0 bases; J trimming: 0 bases; junction bases outside the gene matches: 9. CDR1 is SGHRS and CDR2 is YFSETQ in the germline V gene. Here the CDR3 DNA reads TGCGCCAGCAGCTTGGTGGTAGCGGGCCTAGGCTCCTACAATGAGCAGTTCTTC. The encoded protein is CASSLVVAGLGSYNEQFF.

The rearrangement joins TRBV4-2 to TRBJ1-4, with unresolved D. The CDR3 has 15 amino acids. V was trimmed by 1 base and J by 3 bases, leaving 9 bases between them. Germline V CDR1 and CDR2: LGHNA, YNFKEQ. The CDR3 sequence is CASSQGEGSNEKLFF. Here the CDR3 DNA reads TGTGCCAGCAGCCAAGGGGAGGGTTCTAATGAAAAACTGTTTTTT.

This rearrangement joins TRBV20-1 to TRBJ2-3; TRBD2 might be the D (5 bases). V lost 5 bases and J 6 bases, leaving 9 bases between the germline ends. CDR3 length: 11 amino acids. Germline V gene data show CDR1 as DFQATT and CDR2 as SNEGSKA (reference sequence). Here the CDR3 DNA reads TGCAGTGCTGGACTCGGGGATACGCAGTATTTT. It encodes CSAGLGDTQYF.

This clone showed up just once. The chain's CDR3 is CASSPPGSAYEQYF. CDR3 bases: TGTGCCAGCAGTCCCCCGGGCAGCGCTTACGAGCAGTACTTC. This chain uses TRBV28 with TRBJ2-7; D gene uncertain. The V end lost 5 bases, the J end lost 4 bases, and 15 bases lay between the germline ends. CDR1 and CDR2 from the germline V gene are MDHEN and SYDVKM. The CDR3 sequence is 14 residues long.

The V call is TRBV28, the J call TRBJ2-1; TRBD1 matches at 10 bases. Germline V gene data show CDR1 as MDHEN and CDR2 as SYDVKM. This CDR3 has 14 residues. The V gene end was trimmed by 4 bases and the J gene end by 8 bases; junction bases not matched to a gene: 5. As DNA, the CDR3 is TGTGCCAGCAGTTCCGGGACAGGGGCTCATGAGCAGTTCTTC. Protein: CASSSGTGAHEQFF. The full variable domain, completed using reference TRBV28 and TRBJ2-1, is DVKVTQSSRYLVKRTGEKVFLECVQDMDHENMFWYRQDPGLGLRLIYFSYDVKMKEKGDIPEGYSVSREKKERFSLILESASTNQTSMYLCASSSGTGAHEQFFGPGTRLTVL.

This chain connects TRBV5-1 to TRBJ2-4; D is uncertain. CDR3 size: 14 residues. The V gene lost 4 bases and the J gene lost 2 bases, with 10 bases spanning the gap. The germline V gene encodes CDR1 SGHRS and CDR2 YFSETQ. CDR3 residues: CASSTGGTKNIQYF. CDR3 nucleotides: TGCGCCAGCAGCACGGGTGGGACCAAAAACATTCAGTACTTC.

This clone was seen only once. This chain uses TRBV12-3 or TRBV12-4 with TRBJ1-3, with unresolved D. CDR3 length equals 13 residues. V lost 3 bases and J lost 2, with 5 bases in between. The DNA of the CDR3 is TGTGCCAGCAGTTTGGGGACTGGAAACACCATATATTTT. Translating it yields CASSLGTGNTIYF.

The chain links TRBV6-5 to TRBJ1-6; 9 nucleotides line up with TRBD1. Per germline, CDR1 MNHEY and CDR2 SVGAGI. V shed 2 bases, J shed 10 bases, and the junction held 9 bases outside the gene matches. The CDR3 has 16 residues. The CDR3 DNA is TGTGCCAGCAGTTACGAGGCCGGGACAGGGTCATCACCCCTCCACTTT. It yields the protein CASSYEAGTGSSPLHF.

Here the CDR3 reads CASSDMGLGVGELFF. In nucleotides, the CDR3 is TGTGCCAGCAGTGACATGGGACTAGGGGTCGGGGAGCTGTTTTTT. This chain uses TRBV6-1 with TRBJ2-2; 8 bases are shared with TRBD2. Per germline, CDR1 MNHNS and CDR2 SASEGT. The CDR3 length is 15 residues. V dropped 3 bases and J dropped 7; count of bases not matched to a gene: 7.

Only one count was recorded for this clone. This chain joins TRBV28 and TRBJ1-5, with 8 bases that match TRBD1. The CDR3 totals 15 residues. The germline CDR1 and CDR2 sequences are MDHEN and SYDVKM. The trim removed 8 bases at V and 6 bases at J, leaving 12 bases unmatched. This CDR3 reads CASVGQGAWGQPQHF. The CDR3 bases are TGTGCCAGCGTTGGTCAGGGGGCGTGGGGTCAGCCCCAGCATTTT.

This chain joins TRBV5-6 and TRBJ1-2; TRBD1 matches 7 bases. Germline V gene lookup returns CDR1 SGHDT and CDR2 YYEEEE. This CDR3 region has 14 residues. The V gene end was trimmed by 3 bases and the J gene end by 5 bases; junction bases not matched to a gene: 7. The CDR3 bases are TGTGCCAGCAGCTCAGGGACAGCGTTTTATGGCTACACCTTC. This encodes CASSSGTAFYGYTF.

V and J are TRBV19 and TRBJ1-2; D might be TRBD1 (6 bases). Germline V gene data show CDR1 as LNHDA and CDR2 as SQIVND (reference sequence). With 9 bases removed from V and 0 bases from J, the gap between germline ends came to 23 bases. The CDR3 has 17 amino acids. This CDR3 is CASRPPGATRSNYGYTF. In DNA form, the CDR3 reads TGTGCCAGCAGGCCCCCAGGGGCGACCCGATCTAACTATGGCTACACCTTC.

The chain combines TRBV6-1 with TRBJ2-5, with 9 bases identical to TRBD2. The V gene end was trimmed by 1 base and the J gene end by 5 bases; junction bases not matched to a gene: 11. CDR1 and CDR2 (germline): MNHNS, SASEGT. The CDR3 length is 17 residues. The CDR3 DNA reads as TGTGCCAGCAGTGAAGAGTCCTCGGCGGGGGGGATCGAGACCCAGTACTTC. Translation: CASSEESSAGGIETQYF.

This clone was seen only once. The chain is built from TRBV3-1 (or the pseudogene TRBV3-2) and TRBJ1-6; 9 bases agree with TRBD1. The CDR3 consists of 14 residues. Trimming took 7 bases from V and 7 from J; bases not matched to a gene: 5. Germline CDR1 LGHDT, CDR2 YNNKEL (reference sequence). CDR3 amino acids: CASTGQGFNSPLHF. CDR3 coding DNA: TGTGCCAGCACGGGACAGGGTTTCAATTCACCCCTCCACTTT.

The CDR3 sequence is CASSQEGERKGKLFF. CDR3 sequence (DNA): TGTGCCAGCAGCCAAGAAGGTGAAAGGAAAGGAAAACTGTTTTTT. The V and J genes are TRBV3-1 (or the pseudogene TRBV3-2) and TRBJ1-4; D gene unclear. The V and J ends lost 0 bases and 10 bases respectively, with 15 bases between them. Germline values: CDR1 LGHDT, CDR2 YNNKEL (reference sequence). The CDR3 totals 15 residues.

The V call is TRBV6-5, the J call TRBJ1-4; 7 bases agree with TRBD1. V shed 11 bases and J 7 bases; nucleotides not matched to a gene: 10. Germline CDR1 reads MNHEY; CDR2 reads SVGAGI. There are 13 residues in the CDR3. CDR3 region: CAARTGGFEKLFF. The CDR3 nucleotides read TGTGCCGCCAGGACAGGAGGTTTTGAAAAACTGTTTTTT.

The CDR3 bases are TGCGCCAGCATATGGCAGCTAGGGAACGAGCAGTACTTC. Encoded protein: CASIWQLGNEQYF. The chain is built from TRBV10-2 and TRBJ2-7; D is uncertain. Trimming left V 7 bases short and J 5 bases short, with 15 bases between. Per germline, CDR1 WSHSY and CDR2 SAAADI. CDR3 length: 13 residues.

This clone was seen a few times. Different DNA sequences within this sample yield the same CDR3. This chain connects TRBV7-3 to TRBJ2-5, with D perhaps TRBD2 (6 bases). V lost 5 bases and J lost 1, with 11 bases in between. In germline, CDR1 is SGHTA, CDR2 FQGTGA. The CDR3 has 14 residues. Here the CDR3 DNA reads TGTGCCAGCAGCCCTACGGGACTCCAAGAGACCCAGTACTTC. Amino acids: CASSPTGLQETQYF.

The chain combines TRBV5-1 with TRBJ2-2; TRBD1 or TRBD2 may be the D gene (5 bases each). The CDR3 consists of 15 residues. CDR1 is SGHRS, CDR2 YFSETQ, per germline. Trimming pared 5 bases from V and 0 bases from J, leaving 11 bases between. The DNA of the CDR3 is TGCGCCAGCAGGAGGGACGTGGCGAACACCGGGGAGCTGTTTTTT. It yields the protein CASRRDVANTGELFF.

The V call is TRBV19, the J call TRBJ1-1; D is unresolved. Trimming shortened V by 7 bases and J by 1 base, and 16 bases separated the two germline ends. Germline CDR1 reads LNHDA; CDR2 reads SQIVND (reference sequence). The CDR3 extends over 15 amino acids. The CDR3 DNA sequence: TGTGCCAGTACTATCTCAGAGTCTTCGAACACTGAAGCTTTCTTT. Residues: CASTISESSNTEAFF.

The V and J genes are TRBV9 and TRBJ1-6; the match to TRBD1 covers 8 bases. The J segment lost 7 bases and the V segment lost 2 bases, leaving 2 bases of the junction unmatched. Germline CDR1 is SGDLS and CDR2 is YYNGEE. This CDR3 has 14 amino acids. The CDR3 spells CASSVTGENSPLHF. CDR3 bases: TGTGCCAGCAGCGTGACAGGGGAGAATTCACCCCTCCACTTT.

The rearrangement joins TRBV9 to TRBJ2-1; D is possibly TRBD2 (6 bases). CDR1 and CDR2 (germline): SGDLS, YYNGEE. Trimming removed 5 bases at V and 0 bases at J, with 12 bases between. There are 15 residues in the CDR3. The CDR3 DNA sequence: TGTGCCAGCAGTTCTGGGGGGAGCTCCTACAATGAGCAGTTCTTC. Translating gives CASSSGGSSYNEQFF.

A note on this clone: The sample carries other DNA sequences with the same CDR3. The J gene is TRBJ1-1, the V gene TRBV5-1; D unresolved. The CDR3 totals 13 residues. V was clipped by 4 bases and J by 1 base, with 8 bases between them. Germline loops: CDR1 SGHRS, CDR2 YFSETQ. As DNA, the CDR3 is TGCGCCAGCAGCAGGGATTCGAACACTGAAGCTTTCTTT. Protein product: CASSRDSNTEAFF. Supplemented by reference TRBV5-1 and TRBJ1-1, the full variable domain reads KAGVTQTPRYLIKTRGQQVTLSCSPISGHRSVSWYQQTPGQGLQFLFEYFSETQRNKGNFPGRFSGRQFSNSRSEMNVSTLELGDSALYLCASSRDSNTEAFFGQGTRLTVV.

In this sample, this clone turned up once. The rearrangement links TRBV12-3 or TRBV12-4 to TRBJ1-1, with D perhaps TRBD1 (5 bases). The CDR3 sequence is 12 residues long. V shed 3 bases and J shed 7 bases, with 9 bases lying between them. This CDR3 reads CASSFGGFEAFF. Here the CDR3 DNA reads TGTGCCAGCAGTTTTGGGGGGTTTGAAGCTTTCTTT.

This chain uses TRBV21-1 with TRBJ1-6; no check of the table's D call, TRBD1, against the DNA was made. TRBV21-1 is given as a pseudogene. The CDR3 is 14 amino acids. CDR3 DNA sequence: TGTGCCAGCAGCAAAGTCAGGGGCGGGTCACCCCTCCACTTT. Translating gives CASSKVRGGSPLHF.

The V call is TRBV15, the J call TRBJ2-2; D might be TRBD2 (6 bases). The germline V gene has CDR1 LNHNV and CDR2 YYDKDF (reference sequence). CDR3 length equals 14 residues. V dropped 0 bases and J dropped 8 bases, with 10 bases sitting between them. The CDR3 sequence is CATSRDRGEGELFF. The CDR3 DNA follows: TGTGCCACCAGCAGAGATCGCGGGGAAGGGGAGCTGTTTTTT.

With respect to this clone: This sample also contains other DNA sequences that code for the same CDR3. The chain joins TRBV6-5 to TRBJ1-6; the D is unclear. The V end lost 0 bases, the J end lost 5 bases, and 8 bases lay between the germline ends. The CDR3 is made up of 15 amino acids. The germline V gene has CDR1 MNHEY and CDR2 SVGAGI. DNA of the CDR3: TGTGCCAGCAGTTACTCAGGAGGAGATAATTCACCCCTCCACTTT. The encoded protein is CASSYSGGDNSPLHF.

V is TRBV6-5 and J is TRBJ1-1; possible D gene TRBD1, 5 bases. The V end lost 8 bases, the J end lost 1 base, and 14 bases lay between the germline ends. The length of the CDR3 is 14 residues. The V gene's germline CDR1 is MNHEY and CDR2 SVGAGI. The CDR3 loop reads CASRGDRWNTEAFF. The CDR3 coding sequence is TGTGCCAGCCGGGGGGACCGCTGGAACACTGAAGCTTTCTTT.